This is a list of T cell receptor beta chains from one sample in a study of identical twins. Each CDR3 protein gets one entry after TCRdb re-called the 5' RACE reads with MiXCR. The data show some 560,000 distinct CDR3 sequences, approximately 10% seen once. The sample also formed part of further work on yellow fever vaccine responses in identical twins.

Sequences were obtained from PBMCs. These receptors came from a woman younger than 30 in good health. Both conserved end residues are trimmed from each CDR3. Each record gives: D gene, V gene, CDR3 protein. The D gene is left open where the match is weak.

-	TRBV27	ASRPNRYSTEAF
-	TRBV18	ASSPPEASDYTQY
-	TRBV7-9	ASSLESGTGNQPQH
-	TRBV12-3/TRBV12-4	ASTLEGTQETQY
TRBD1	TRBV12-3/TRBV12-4	ASSDNRGMGNQPQH
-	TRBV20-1	SARDWATGQETQY
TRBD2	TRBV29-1	SVALSGKTDTQY
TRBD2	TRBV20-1	SARYLGTSGVPTTYEQY
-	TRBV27	ASSPSRVDGRRETQY
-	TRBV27	ASSPPPGSYNEQF
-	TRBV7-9	ASSFMTGSIADTQY
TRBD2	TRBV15	ATSPTSGRFNEQF
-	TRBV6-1	ASSDEETGLTEAF
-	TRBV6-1	ATLVERLTGTEAF
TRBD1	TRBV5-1	ASTRTGNTYEQY
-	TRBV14	ASSQSGDRISDTQY
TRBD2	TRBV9	ASSEGLAGGYQETQY
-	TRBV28	ATTRGLSRSYGQY
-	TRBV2	ASTKDYSTDTQY
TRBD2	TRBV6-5	ASSYFSGSSTDTQY
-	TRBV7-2	ASSERQTLEQF
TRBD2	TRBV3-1	ASSPPGAGGPDTQY
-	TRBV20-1	SARPTGSLDTQY
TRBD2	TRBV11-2	ASSLDLGGFTDTQY
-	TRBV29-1	SAMIGSHNTGELF
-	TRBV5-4	AMSPGHVPYEQY
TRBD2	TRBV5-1	ASSFGGGAADTQY
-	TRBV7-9	ASSLAGLVYEQY
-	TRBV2	ASSYTGANTGELF
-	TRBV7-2	ASSRVGGTGYEQY
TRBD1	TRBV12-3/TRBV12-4	ASSLTGGKVKTQY
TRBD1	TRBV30	AWSLRGGYGYT
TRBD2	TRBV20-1	SARDERGAYEQY